These 5 T cell receptor beta chains originate from one sample sequenced in a study of blood T cell repertoires in COVID-19 (dated by TCRdb to about 2020). The receptor library was made with the immunoSEQ multiplex PCR assay. TCRdb re-hosts the immuneACCESS table, in-frame sequences only. Its copies lack some clones; in the studies checked, an unresolved V gene accounts for under half of them, and the cause for the rest is not known. In all, the sample holds about 25,000 clones, and 65% to 90% of those were seen once. 24% of the sample is in the top ten clones. Input material: peripheral blood. Receptor source: a human donor in a cohort sampled during active COVID-19.

V usage is TRBV28 and J usage is TRBJ2-5; a weak D match, TRBD2 (5 bases). The CDR3 sequence is 14 residues long. Germline CDR1 MDHEN, CDR2 SYDVKM. V shed 6 bases and J shed 0 bases, with 11 bases lying between them. This chain's CDR3 is CASRDLGYQETQYF. The CDR3 nucleotides are TGTGCCAGCAGGGACTTAGGGTACCAAGAGACCCAGTACTTC. The full variable domain, its missing parts supplied by reference TRBV28 and TRBJ2-5, is DVKVTQSSRYLVKRTGEKVFLECVQDMDHENMFWYRQDPGLGLRLIYFSYDVKMKEKGDIPEGYSVSREKKERFSLILESASTNQTSMYLCASRDLGYQETQYFGPGTRLLVL.

The rearrangement joins TRBV3-1 (or the pseudogene TRBV3-2) to TRBJ2-1, with 8 bases lining up with TRBD1. In germline, CDR1 is LGHDT, CDR2 YNNKEL (reference sequence). V lost 2 bases and J lost 4; bases outside the gene matches: 19. The CDR3 runs 20 residues. The CDR3 region is CASSQPGIQDPRGRYNEQFF. As DNA, the CDR3 is TGTGCCAGCAGCCAACCCGGAATCCAAGATCCCAGGGGGCGTTACAATGAGCAGTTCTTC.

The rearrangement links TRBV4-3 to TRBJ1-6; D gene uncertain. CDR3 length equals 20 residues. V was shortened by 0 bases and J by 0 bases, with 18 bases between the two germline ends. Looked up from germline, CDR1 is LGHNA and CDR2 is YSLEER. The CDR3 here is CASSQDRSPKLLSYNSPLHF. CDR3 coding DNA: TGCGCCAGCAGCCAAGATCGGAGCCCCAAACTCCTCTCCTATAATTCACCCCTCCACTTT.

This chain joins TRBV5-1 and TRBJ2-3; D unclear. Trimming shortened V by 6 bases and J by 2 bases, and 7 bases separated the two germline ends. There are 12 residues in the CDR3. CDR1 is SGHRS and CDR2 is YFSETQ in the germline V gene. The CDR3 sequence: CASKEFTDTQYF. Written as DNA, the CDR3 is TGCGCCAGCAAGGAGTTCACAGATACGCAGTATTTT.

This chain uses TRBV27 with TRBJ1-5, with 9 bases matching TRBD1. The V gene end was trimmed by 1 base and the J gene end by 4 bases; junction bases not matched to a gene: 11. Germline V gene data show CDR1 as MNHEY and CDR2 as SMNVEV (reference sequence). The CDR3 has 18 amino acids. As DNA, the CDR3 is TGTGCCAGCAGTTTATTGTCTACTGGAGGACAGGGGAATCAGCCCCAGCATTTT. This encodes CASSLLSTGGQGNQPQHF.